This T cell receptor (beta chain) derives from a study of cytomegalovirus exposure and HLA in healthy donors. The study's findings and limits: A further, later analysis showed that HLA-associated TCR beta chains (compared with equally common others) were more clonally expanded.

Donors counted as nominally healthy when sampled, yet unrecorded immune exposures were likely. As to this clone: As yet, its antigen is unknown.

The primer mix had 60 Vbeta and 13 Jbeta primers. Measured with immunoSEQ multiplex PCR; TCRdb has only the in-frame clones, and not every one. Found here are about 160,000 clones; the top ten clones hold approximately 1.5%. Trimming removed 5 bases from V and 12 bases from J, with 22 bases in between. The germline V gene encodes CDR1 KGHSH and CDR2 LQKENI. The CDR3 contains 14 residues. The sequencing input was PBMCs. The rearrangement joins TRBV18 to TRBJ1-1; D may be TRBD1 (5 bases). The receptor was derived from a woman aged 50 to 60 in good health and CMV-seronegative. The CDR3 reads CASSASTGLDASFF. CDR3 DNA: TGTGCCAGCTCAGCCTCAACAGGCCTAGACGCATCTTTCTTT.